This is a list of T cell receptor beta chains from one sample in a study of OX40 agonist ivuxolimab in advanced cancers. Sequenced by immunoSEQ multiplex PCR; TCRdb stores in-frame clones only, minus some. The sample carries approximately 98,000 clones, 75% to 95% recorded once. Source: CD4+ or CD8+ T cells sorted from blood, taken in a trial of the OX40 agonist ivuxolimab. Receptor source: an adult with an advanced solid tumor such as melanoma, head and neck, liver or kidney cancer. CDR3s leave out the opening cysteine and the closing phenylalanine or tryptophan. The order of the fields is V gene, D gene, CDR3 protein. The D gene is left open where the match is weak.

V: TRBV6-5; D: NA; CDR3: ASSSKTGNTEAF
V: TRBV29-1; D: NA; CDR3: SVEDPSYEQY
V: TRBV14; D: TRBD1; CDR3: ASSQARGPNYGYT
V: TRBV19; D: TRBD1; CDR3: ASIRGASGNTIY
V: TRBV11-3; D: NA; CDR3: ASSLGGNGNEQF
V: TRBV4-2; D: NA; CDR3: ASSPSTGSVTSYEQY
V: TRBV11-3; D: NA; CDR3: ASSLEAGSDSRWF
V: TRBV25-1; D: NA; CDR3: ASSGAGNTGELF
V: TRBV11-2; D: NA; CDR3: ASSVQGGNTIY
V: TRBV5-4; D: TRBD1; CDR3: ASSPGQVKTGELF
V: TRBV19; D: NA; CDR3: ASSPRGQEGQY
V: TRBV6-5; D: TRBD1; CDR3: ASSYSRTGGDYGYT
V: TRBV6-5; D: NA; CDR3: ASSYSGFVDYGYT
V: TRBV5-6; D: NA; CDR3: ASSSPRLGSSYNEQF
V: TRBV29-1; D: NA; CDR3: SVLPTDTQY
V: TRBV2; D: NA; CDR3: ASTMSPTYEQY
V: TRBV5-5; D: NA; CDR3: AGSSPLGGMETQY
V: TRBV5-5; D: NA; CDR3: ASSLAGTPMFEQY
V: TRBV30; D: NA; CDR3: AWTPTTNEKLF
V: TRBV2; D: NA; CDR3: ASSWSPETQY
V: TRBV5-1; D: NA; CDR3: ASSFSTGLFGANYGYT
V: TRBV6-1; D: NA; CDR3: ASSDPGRLNTEAF
V: TRBV10-1; D: NA; CDR3: ASSRDSGRDQPQH
V: TRBV6-5; D: TRBD1; CDR3: ASSYDRVEPQH
V: TRBV2; D: TRBD1; CDR3: ASSPTWTGGDYGYT
V: TRBV6-6; D: TRBD1; CDR3: ASTPQGASTEAF
V: TRBV7-9; D: NA; CDR3: ASSQIGDSPLH
V: TRBV15; D: NA; CDR3: ATSRDRWRGADQETQY
V: TRBV6-5; D: NA; CDR3: ASSYSGTETQY
V: TRBV9; D: NA; CDR3: ASSVASGLSGYT
V: TRBV6-1; D: NA; CDR3: ASSAQAVQASYEQY
V: TRBV6-5; D: NA; CDR3: ASSYLQWNTEAF
V: TRBV5-4; D: NA; CDR3: ASSLASVAGYYGYT
V: TRBV29-1; D: NA; CDR3: SVAGHSADTQY
V: TRBV5-1; D: NA; CDR3: ASSLDGRLWGDYGYT
V: TRBV6-6; D: NA; CDR3: ASLSGGGTGELF
V: TRBV10-3; D: NA; CDR3: AISAAGGNEQF
V: TRBV10-2; D: TRBD1; CDR3: ASIPGGKNTEAF
V: TRBV18; D: TRBD2; CDR3: ASSPGEGEQF
V: TRBV30; D: NA; CDR3: AWTLGASRNEQF